The 18 T cell receptor beta chains given below trace back to one sample, sequenced in a study of blood T cell repertoires in COVID-19. The repertoire was sequenced with immunoSEQ multiplex PCR; TCRdb's copy has only in-frame clones and lacks some. The sample holds about 190,000 clones, 78% seen once. The sequencing input was PBMCs or T cells enriched from blood (not recorded which). These receptor sequences come from a woman in her forties or fifties who had recovered from COVID-19.

This clone has a single count. The gene calls are TRBV19 and TRBJ2-7, with 7 bases identical to TRBD2. Looked up from germline, CDR1 is LNHDA and CDR2 is SQIVND (reference sequence). The CDR3 runs 15 residues. Trimming took 5 bases from V and 7 from J; bases not matched to a gene: 14. The chain's CDR3 is CASSVVIAGSSEQYF. In DNA, the CDR3 is TGTGCCAGTAGTGTCGTAATAGCGGGTTCTTCTGAGCAGTACTTC. The entire variable domain, with the rest obtained from reference TRBV19 and TRBJ2-7, is as follows: DGGITQSPKYLFRKEGQNVTLSCEQNLNHDAMYWYRQDPGQGLRLIYYSQIVNDFQKGDIAEGYSVSREKKESFPLTVTSAQKNPTAFYLCASSVVIAGSSEQYFGPGTRLTVT.

The genes are TRBV15 and TRBJ2-1; 13 bases align to TRBD2. This CDR3 has 16 residues. Per germline, CDR1 LNHNV and CDR2 YYDKDF (reference sequence). Losses at the gene ends were 1 base for V and 7 bases for J; bases not matched to a gene: 4. The CDR3 DNA reads as TGTGCCACCAGCAGAGGCGGGACTAGCGGGGAGAATGAGCAGTTCTTC. Its protein product is CATSRGGTSGENEQFF.

The chain employs TRBV9 and TRBJ1-2; weak D call: TRBD1 (5 bases). This CDR3 is 17 amino acids long. With 0 bases removed from V and 4 bases from J, the gap between germline ends came to 19 bases. CDR1 is SGDLS and CDR2 is YYNGEE in the germline V gene. CDR3 DNA: TGTGCCAGCAGCGTAGCCCCAACAGGTGGGGGGACCTATGGCTACACCTTC. Encoded protein: CASSVAPTGGGTYGYTF.

The chain links TRBV28 to TRBJ1-4; D possibly corresponds to TRBD1 (5 bases). The CDR3 loop spans 14 amino acids. Germline lookup yields CDR1 MDHEN and CDR2 SYDVKM. The V end lost 4 bases, the J end lost 0 bases, and 6 bases lay between the germline ends. The CDR3 DNA follows: TGTGCCAGCAGTTCGACAGCAACTAATGAAAAACTGTTTTTT. Translation gives CASSSTATNEKLFF.

The chain is built from TRBV7-9 and TRBJ2-2; possibly TRBD2 for D (6 bases). The CDR3 totals 16 residues. In germline, CDR1 is SEHNR, CDR2 FQNEAQ (reference sequence). The ends were cut back, 7 bases at V and 1 base at J, with 16 bases in the middle. The CDR3 loop reads CASTPFRGRNTGELFF. The CDR3 coding sequence is TGTGCCAGCACCCCTTTCCGGGGGAGGAACACCGGGGAGCTGTTTTTT.

This clone has a handful of counts. The chain is built from TRBV3-1 (or the pseudogene TRBV3-2) and TRBJ1-2, with 10 nucleotides matching TRBD1. The V gene's germline CDR1 is LGHDT and CDR2 YNNKEL (reference sequence). The CDR3 extends over 16 amino acids. V lost 4 bases, J lost 6 bases, and 11 bases stayed unmatched. CDR3 loop: CASSRAQPGTGDGYTF. For the CDR3, the DNA is TGTGCCAGCAGCCGAGCACAGCCCGGGACAGGGGATGGCTACACCTTC.

The chain uses TRBV28 and TRBJ2-4; 7 bases align to TRBD2. The CDR3 is 14 residues long. CDR1 MDHEN and CDR2 SYDVKM come from the germline V gene. The CDR3: CVTTGGSAKNIQYF. DNA for the CDR3: TGTGTCACCACCGGGGGGTCGGCCAAAAACATTCAGTACTTC.

The V and J genes are TRBV30 and TRBJ1-1; D may be TRBD1 (5 bases). V lost 2 bases and J 3 bases, leaving 13 bases between the germline ends. CDR1 and CDR2 (germline): GTSNPN, SVGIG (reference sequence). The CDR3 is 14 residues long. The CDR3 nucleotides are TGTGCCTGGAGTACGGAAGGGGCGTACACTGAAGCTTTCTTT. This encodes CAWSTEGAYTEAFF.

The chain combines TRBV7-2 with TRBJ2-2, with D possibly TRBD1 on 5 matching bases. V was pared by 0 bases and J by 4 bases, with 9 bases between. Germline assignment: CDR1 SGHTA and CDR2 FQGNSA. CDR3 length equals 15 residues. This chain's CDR3 is CASSLARGGTGELFF. In DNA form, the CDR3 reads TGTGCCAGCAGCTTAGCAAGGGGTGGCACCGGGGAGCTGTTTTTT.

This chain uses TRBV28 with TRBJ1-2; D may be TRBD1 (6 bases). V was clipped by 5 bases and J by 8 bases, with 15 bases between them. Germline V CDR1 and CDR2: MDHEN, SYDVKM. The CDR3 is 13 residues long. The DNA of the CDR3 is TGTGCCAGCAGTGAACAGGGATTGGGAGGCTACACCTTC. This codes for CASSEQGLGGYTF.

This chain joins TRBV6-4 and TRBJ2-1; D is unresolved. The CDR3 covers 12 residues. The V gene's germline CDR1 is MRHNA and CDR2 SNTAGT. Deletions cut 2 bases from V and 7 bases from J, with 6 bases between. CDR3 nucleotides: TGTGCCAGCAGTGACACTCGGAATGAGCAGTTCTTC. This encodes CASSDTRNEQFF.

The chain is built from TRBV27 and TRBJ2-7, with D tentatively TRBD1 (5 bases). Trimming removed 3 bases from V and 3 bases from J, with 9 bases in between. The CDR3 sequence is 13 residues long. Germline V CDR1 and CDR2: MNHEY, SMNVEV (reference sequence). CDR3 DNA: TGTGCCAGCAGTTTTCAAGACAGCTACGAGCAGTACTTC. Translated, it gives CASSFQDSYEQYF.

This rearrangement joins TRBV27 to TRBJ1-1, with D maybe TRBD1 (6 bases). The germline V and J ends were trimmed by 2 bases and 3 bases, with 19 bases remaining between them. CDR3 length equals 17 residues. CDR1 MNHEY and CDR2 SMNVEV come from the germline V gene (reference sequence). CDR3 amino acids: CASSLLMRGGRYTEAFF. In nucleotides, the CDR3 is TGTGCCAGCAGTTTACTAATGAGGGGGGGAAGGTACACTGAAGCTTTCTTT.

The chain recombines TRBV28 with TRBJ1-2, with a tentative D call TRBD1 (5 bases). CDR3 length: 13 amino acids. V was clipped by 5 bases and J by 4 bases, with 11 bases between them. Per germline, CDR1 MDHEN and CDR2 SYDVKM. The CDR3 sequence is CASSPDSIYGYTF. CDR3 bases: TGTGCCAGCAGTCCCGACAGTATCTATGGCTACACCTTC.

The J gene is TRBJ2-1, the V gene TRBV14, with TRBD2 matching over 13 bases. The V segment lost 4 bases and the J segment 7 bases; nucleotides outside the gene matches: 31. Germline CDR1 reads SGHDN; CDR2 reads FVKESK. CDR3 length: 24 amino acids. CDR3 amino acids: CASSPRPGTSGTDLKSGVKNEQFF. CDR3 in DNA: TGTGCCAGCAGCCCCCGGCCGGGGACTAGCGGGACAGACTTGAAATCGGGGGTGAAAAATGAGCAGTTCTTC. The full variable domain, with the rest looked up from reference TRBV14 and TRBJ2-1, is EAGVTQFPSHSVIEKGQTVTLRCDPISGHDNLYWYRRVMGKEIKFLLHFVKESKQDESGMPNNRFLAERTGGTYSTLKVQPAELEDSGVYFCASSPRPGTSGTDLKSGVKNEQFFGPGTRLTVL.

The chain has TRBV2 and TRBJ1-2, with 9 bases that match TRBD1. The germline V gene encodes CDR1 SNHLY and CDR2 FYNNEI. V was pared by 7 bases and J by 6 bases, with 9 bases of the junction left unmatched. The CDR3 contains 14 residues. CDR3 nucleotides: TGTGCCAGCACTCCCGAGGGACAGGGAAATGGCTACACCTTC. Protein: CASTPEGQGNGYTF.

The chain uses TRBV5-1 and TRBJ2-3; D is ambiguous. V was cut by 0 bases and J by 2 bases, with 7 bases left in between. CDR1 and CDR2 from the germline V gene are SGHRS and YFSETQ. This CDR3 is built from 14 residues. The CDR3 region has the DNA TGCGCCAGCAGCTTGGACGTGGCCACAGATACGCAGTATTTT. This codes for CASSLDVATDTQYF.

This chain joins TRBV5-5 and TRBJ2-1; D possibly corresponds to TRBD2 (6 bases). V lost 3 bases to trimming and J lost 0 bases, with 22 bases between them. There are 19 residues in the CDR3. Germline-derived CDR1 and CDR2 are SGHKS and YYEKEE (reference sequence). The CDR3 protein is CASSSRGASRESSYNEQFF. The DNA for the CDR3 is TGTGCCAGCAGCTCCCGAGGGGCTAGCCGGGAGAGCTCCTACAATGAGCAGTTCTTC.